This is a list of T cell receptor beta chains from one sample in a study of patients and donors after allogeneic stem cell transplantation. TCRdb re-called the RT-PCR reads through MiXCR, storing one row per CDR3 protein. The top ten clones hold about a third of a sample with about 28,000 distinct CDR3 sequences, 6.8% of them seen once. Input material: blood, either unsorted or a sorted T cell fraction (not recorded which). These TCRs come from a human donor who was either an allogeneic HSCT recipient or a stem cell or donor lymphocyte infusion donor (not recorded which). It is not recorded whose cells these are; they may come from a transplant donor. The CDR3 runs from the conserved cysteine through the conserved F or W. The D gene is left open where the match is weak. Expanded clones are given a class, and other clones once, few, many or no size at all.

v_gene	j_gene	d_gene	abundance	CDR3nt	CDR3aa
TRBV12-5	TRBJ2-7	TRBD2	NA	TGTGCTAGTGGCCTTTCTTTAGGAAGCGGGGAGGGCCCAAAACAGTACTTC	CASGLSLGSGEGPKQYF
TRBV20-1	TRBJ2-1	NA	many	TGCAGTGCTAAGTGGCGGGGCACGTGGCAGTTCTTC	CSAKWRGTWQFF
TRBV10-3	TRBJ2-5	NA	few	TGTGCCATCAGCCAGGACAGTCGGGGAGAGACCCAGTACTTC	CAISQDSRGETQYF
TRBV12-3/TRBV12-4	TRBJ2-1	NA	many	TGTGCCAGCAGTTTACCAGTACTAATCAATGAGCAGTTCTTC	CASSLPVLINEQFF
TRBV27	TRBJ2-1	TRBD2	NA	TGTGCCAGCAGTTTAGGGGTCCCACAGACTAGCGGGAGCCCCTTCTCCTACAATGAGCAGTTCTTC	CASSLGVPQTSGSPFSYNEQFF
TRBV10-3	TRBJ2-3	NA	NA	TGTGCCATCACCCAGTCCCCGGGTGCAGATACGCAGTATTTT	CAITQSPGADTQYF
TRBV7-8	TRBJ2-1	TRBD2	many	TGTGCCAGCAGCTTAAGAGGACCGGGACTACACTACAATGAGCAGTTCTTC	CASSLRGPGLHYNEQFF
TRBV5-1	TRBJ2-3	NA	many	TGCGCCAGCAGCTTTAGCGGAGTGCCAGATACGCAGTATTTT	CASSFSGVPDTQYF
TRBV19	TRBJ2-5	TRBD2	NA	TGTGCCAGTAGTAGAGGACTAGGGGAGACCCAGTACTTC	CASSRGLGETQYF
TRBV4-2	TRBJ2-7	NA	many	TGTGCCAGCAGCCAAGAGGCGGGTTTTCGGCAGTACTTC	CASSQEAGFRQYF
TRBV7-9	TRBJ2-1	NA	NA	TGTGCCAGCAGCTTAGGCATGGGGCGGTACAATGAGCAGTTCTTC	CASSLGMGRYNEQFF
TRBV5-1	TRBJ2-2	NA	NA	TGCGCCAGCAGGGATACCGGGGAGCTGTTTTTT	CASRDTGELFF
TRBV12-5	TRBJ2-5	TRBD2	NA	TGTGCTAGTGGTTGGGGGACTAGCGGGAGAGGGGCCCAAGAGACCCAGTACTTC	CASGWGTSGRGAQETQYF
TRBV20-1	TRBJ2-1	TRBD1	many	TGCAGTGCTAGAGCGGTTTTCGGGGGCGACAGGGGGCTCTACAATGAGCAGTTCTTC	CSARAVFGGDRGLYNEQFF
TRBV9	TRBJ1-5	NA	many	TGTGCCAGCAGCGTAGGGGATAGCAATCAGCCCCAGCATTTT	CASSVGDSNQPQHF
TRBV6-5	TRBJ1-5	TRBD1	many	TGTGCCAGCAGACCCGGGACAGCAAATCAGCCCCAGCATTTT	CASRPGTANQPQHF
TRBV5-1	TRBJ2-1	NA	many	TGCGCCAGCAGCTTGGTCGGGGGAGAGAATGAGCAGTTCTTC	CASSLVGGENEQFF
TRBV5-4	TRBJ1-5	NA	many	TGTGCCAGCAGCTTCGGCGGCGATCAGCCCCAGCATTTT	CASSFGGDQPQHF
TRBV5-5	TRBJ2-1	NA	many	TGTGCCAGCAGCTTTGCGGGGAATGAGCAGTTCTTC	CASSFAGNEQFF
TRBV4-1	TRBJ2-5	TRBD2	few	TGCGCCAGCAGATCAAGGACTAGGGCTGGGTACCAAGAGACCCAGTACTTC	CASRSRTRAGYQETQYF
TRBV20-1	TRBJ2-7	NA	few	TGCAGTGCTAGAGATCCGGATGGGTACGAGCAGTACTTC	CSARDPDGYEQYF
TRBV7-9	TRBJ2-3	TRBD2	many	TGTGCCAGCAGCTCACTAGCGGGAGGTCGAGCAGATACGCAGTATTTT	CASSSLAGGRADTQYF
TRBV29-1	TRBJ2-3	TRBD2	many	TGCAGCGTTGGGGGACTAGCGGGCCCCACAGATACGCAGTATTTT	CSVGGLAGPTDTQYF
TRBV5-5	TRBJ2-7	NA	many	TGTGCCAGCAGCTTGTGGGGAAACCCCTACGAGCAGTACTTC	CASSLWGNPYEQYF
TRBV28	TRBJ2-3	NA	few	TGTGCCAGCAGTTCATCGGGCGGCCAGAAAGACACGCAGTATTTT	CASSSSGGQKDTQYF
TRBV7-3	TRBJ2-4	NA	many	TGTGCCAGCAGCTTAAATCCAGAAAACATTCAGTACTTC	CASSLNPENIQYF
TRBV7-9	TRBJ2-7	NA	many	TGTGCCAGCAGCTTAAACCCCTACGAGCAGTACTTC	CASSLNPYEQYF
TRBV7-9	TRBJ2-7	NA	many	TGTGCCAGCAGCTCAAATAGGTCCTACGAGCAGTACTTC	CASSSNRSYEQYF
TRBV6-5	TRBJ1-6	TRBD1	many	TGTGCCAGCAGTTACAGTGGGACAGGGAACAATTCACCCCTCCACTTT	CASSYSGTGNNSPLHF
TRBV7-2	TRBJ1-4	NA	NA	TGTGCCAGCAGCCAGCCACTTCATGGGCAGGGCGGAAAACTGTTTTTT	CASSQPLHGQGGKLFF
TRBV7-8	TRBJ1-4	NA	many	TGTGCCAGCAGCTTATTGGAAAGGGAAAAACTGTTTTTT	CASSLLEREKLFF
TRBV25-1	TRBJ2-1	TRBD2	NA	TGTGCCAGCAGTGGGATCACTAGCGGATACTACAATGAGCAGTTCTTC	CASSGITSGYYNEQFF
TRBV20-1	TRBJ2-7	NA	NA	TGCAGTGCTAGAGAGGGGGGCAGTTACTCCTACGAGCAGTACTTC	CSAREGGSYSYEQYF
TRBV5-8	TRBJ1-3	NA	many	TGTGCCAGCAGCTTACGTGGGCCTGGAAACACCATATATTTT	CASSLRGPGNTIYF
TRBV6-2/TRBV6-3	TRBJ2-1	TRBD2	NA	TGTGCCAGCAGCAAAAGACTAGCCGGATTCAATGAGCAGTTCTTC	CASSKRLAGFNEQFF
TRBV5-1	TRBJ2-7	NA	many	TGCGCCAGCAGTTTCATCCCGCAGACCTCCTACGAGCAGTACTTC	CASSFIPQTSYEQYF
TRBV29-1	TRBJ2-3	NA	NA	TGCAGCGTTGAAGGGTACACAGATACGCAGTATTTT	CSVEGYTDTQYF
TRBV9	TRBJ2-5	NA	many	TGTGCCAGCAGCGTAGTAGTGGGGACGGGTGAGACCCAGTACTTC	CASSVVVGTGETQYF
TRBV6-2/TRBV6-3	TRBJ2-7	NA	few	TGTGCCAGCAGTTACCCGACTGAGGTCGCGTCCTACGAGCAGTACTTC	CASSYPTEVASYEQYF
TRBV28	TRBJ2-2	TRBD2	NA	TGTGCCAGCAGTTTAAACCCCGCGGGACTAGCGGAGTTCTCGAACACCGGGGAGCTGTTTTTT	CASSLNPAGLAEFSNTGELFF
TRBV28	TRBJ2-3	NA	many	TGTGCCAGCAGTTTATGGGCTAGCGGCACAGATACGCAGTATTTT	CASSLWASGTDTQYF
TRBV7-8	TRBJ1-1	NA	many	TGTGCCAGCAGACTGGCGGGACAGAACACTGAAGCTTTCTTT	CASRLAGQNTEAFF
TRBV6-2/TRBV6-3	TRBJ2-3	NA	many	TGTGCCTCAGAGGATCCTGCAGATACGCAGTATTTT	CASEDPADTQYF
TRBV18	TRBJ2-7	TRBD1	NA	TGTGCCAGCTCCCCTTATGGACAGGCTTCCTACGAGCAGTACTTC	CASSPYGQASYEQYF
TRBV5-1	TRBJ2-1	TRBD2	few	TGCGCCAGCAGCTCAACTGGGGGGGTCTCCTACAATGAGCAGTTCTTC	CASSSTGGVSYNEQFF
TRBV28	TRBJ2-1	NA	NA	TGTGCCAGCAGCCCCTCTAGCGTTTTCTACAATGAGCAGTTCTTC	CASSPSSVFYNEQFF
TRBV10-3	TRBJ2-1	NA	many	TGTGCCATCAGTGGTATGGACAGCGTGTACAATGAGCAGTTCTTC	CAISGMDSVYNEQFF
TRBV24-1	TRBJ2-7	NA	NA	TGTGCCACCAGTGATTTGCAGGGCTCCGAGCAGTACTTC	CATSDLQGSEQYF
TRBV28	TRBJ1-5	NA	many	TGTGCCAGCAGTGCCATGTTGCCCCAGCATTTT	CASSAMLPQHF
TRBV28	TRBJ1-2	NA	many	TGTGCCAGCAGTTTATCGGGGGCGTTGGGCTACACCTTC	CASSLSGALGYTF
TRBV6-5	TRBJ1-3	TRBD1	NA	TGTGCCAGCAGACCCGACAGGGGGCGCGGAAACACCATATATTTT	CASRPDRGRGNTIYF
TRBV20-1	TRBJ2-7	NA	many	TGCAGTGTCAAGGGGCTAACCTTAGGCTATTACGAGCAGTACTTC	CSVKGLTLGYYEQYF
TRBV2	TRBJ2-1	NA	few	TGTGCCAGCAGGCCACGCCAGGGCCCCTACAATGAGCAGTTCTTC	CASRPRQGPYNEQFF
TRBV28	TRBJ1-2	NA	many	TGTGCCAGCAGTTCGCCTGGGTGGGGACGGAATGGCTACACCTTC	CASSSPGWGRNGYTF
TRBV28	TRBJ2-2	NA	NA	TGTGCCACCCTACTAGCCTTCACCGGGGAGCTGTTTTTT	CATLLAFTGELFF
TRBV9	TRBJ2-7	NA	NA	TGTGCCAGCAGCGTAGCTCCGAGCTACGAGCAGTACTTC	CASSVAPSYEQYF
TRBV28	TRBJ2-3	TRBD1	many	TGTGCCAGCAGTTTTGAGGACAGGGCTGGTACGCAGTATTTT	CASSFEDRAGTQYF
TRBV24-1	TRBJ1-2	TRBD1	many	TGTGCCACCAGCCTGAGGGGGCAAGGCTACACCTTC	CATSLRGQGYTF
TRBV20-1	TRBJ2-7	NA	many	TGCAGTGCCCTCGGGACCTACGAGCAGTACTTC	CSALGTYEQYF